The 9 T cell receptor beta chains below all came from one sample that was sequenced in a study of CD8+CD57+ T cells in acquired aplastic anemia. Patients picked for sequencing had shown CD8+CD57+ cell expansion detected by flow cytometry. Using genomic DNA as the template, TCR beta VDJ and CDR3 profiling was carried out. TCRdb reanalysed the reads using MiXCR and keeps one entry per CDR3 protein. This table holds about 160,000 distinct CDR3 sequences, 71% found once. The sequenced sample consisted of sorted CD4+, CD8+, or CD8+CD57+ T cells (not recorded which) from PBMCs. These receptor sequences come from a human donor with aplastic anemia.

The CDR3 protein is CATSDSSGRAFNEQFF. As DNA, the CDR3 is TGTGCCACCAGTGACTCTAGCGGGAGGGCCTTCAATGAGCAGTTCTTC. J is TRBJ2-1 and V is TRBV24-1, with 12 bases identical to TRBD2. With V trimmed by 4 bases and J by 6 bases, 6 bases remained unmatched. Per germline, CDR1 KGHDR and CDR2 SFDVKD. The CDR3 runs to 16 residues.

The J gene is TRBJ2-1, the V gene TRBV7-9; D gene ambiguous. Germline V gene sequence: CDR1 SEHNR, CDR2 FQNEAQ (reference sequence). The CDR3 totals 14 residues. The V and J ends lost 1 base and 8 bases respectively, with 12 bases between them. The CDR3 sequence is CASSLGGGKDEQFF. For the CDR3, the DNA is TGTGCCAGCAGCTTAGGCGGTGGGAAAGATGAGCAGTTCTTC.

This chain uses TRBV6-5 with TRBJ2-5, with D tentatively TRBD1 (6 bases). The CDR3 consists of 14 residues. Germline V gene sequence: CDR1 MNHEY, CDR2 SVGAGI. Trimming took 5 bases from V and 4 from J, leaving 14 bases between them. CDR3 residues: CASSTPGVSETQYF. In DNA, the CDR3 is TGTGCCAGCAGTACTCCAGGGGTTTCAGAGACCCAGTACTTC.

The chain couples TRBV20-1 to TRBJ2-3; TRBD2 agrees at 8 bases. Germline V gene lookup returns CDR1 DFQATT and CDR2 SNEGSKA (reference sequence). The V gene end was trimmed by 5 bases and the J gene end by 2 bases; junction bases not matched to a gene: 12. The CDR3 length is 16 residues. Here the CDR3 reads CSALPLERGTTDTQYF. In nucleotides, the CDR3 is TGCAGTGCTCTCCCTCTGGAGCGGGGGACCACAGATACGCAGTATTTT.

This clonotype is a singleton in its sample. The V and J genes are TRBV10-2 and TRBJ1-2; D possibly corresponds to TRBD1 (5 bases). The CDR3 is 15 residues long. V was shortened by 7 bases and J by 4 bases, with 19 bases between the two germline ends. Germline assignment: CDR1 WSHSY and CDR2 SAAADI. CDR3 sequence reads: CASKSPDNEPYGYTF. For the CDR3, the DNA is TGCGCCAGCAAGTCCCCGGACAACGAGCCCTATGGCTACACCTTC.

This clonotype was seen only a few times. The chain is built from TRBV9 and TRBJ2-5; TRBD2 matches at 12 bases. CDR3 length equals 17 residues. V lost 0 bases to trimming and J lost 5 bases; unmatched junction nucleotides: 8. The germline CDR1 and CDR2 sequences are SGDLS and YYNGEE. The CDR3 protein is CASSVAASGGVRETQYF. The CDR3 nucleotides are TGTGCCAGCAGCGTAGCGGCTAGCGGGGGGGTAAGGGAGACCCAGTACTTC.

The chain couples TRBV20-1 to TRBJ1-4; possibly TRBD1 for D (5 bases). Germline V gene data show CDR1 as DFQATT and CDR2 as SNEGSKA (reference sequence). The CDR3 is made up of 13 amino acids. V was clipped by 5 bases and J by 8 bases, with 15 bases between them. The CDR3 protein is CSAQAGQGEKLFF. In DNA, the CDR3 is TGCAGTGCTCAAGCGGGGCAAGGAGAAAAACTGTTTTTT.

This CDR3 reads CSDNAQTGELFF. The DNA of the CDR3 is TGCAGTGATAATGCACAGACCGGGGAGCTGTTTTTT. The V gene is TRBV29-1, the J gene TRBJ2-2; D unresolved. CDR1 and CDR2 (germline): SQVTM, ANQGSEA. CDR3 length: 12 residues.

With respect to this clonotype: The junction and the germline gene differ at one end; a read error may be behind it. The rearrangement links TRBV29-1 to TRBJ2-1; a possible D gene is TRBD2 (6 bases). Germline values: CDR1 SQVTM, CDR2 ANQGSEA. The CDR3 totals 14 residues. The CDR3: CSVVGGASYNGQFF. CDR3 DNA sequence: TGCAGCGTTGTCGGAGGGGCGTCCTACAATGGGCAGTTCTTC.